Below are 27 T cell receptor beta chains sequenced from a single sample in a study of blood T cell repertoires in COVID-19. The protocol was immunoSEQ multiplex PCR, while the TCRdb copy is restricted to in-frame clones and leaves out a portion. This table holds some 140,000 clones, approximately 78% found once. The material sequenced was peripheral blood. The receptor set was obtained from a man older than 75 with acute or convalescent COVID-19.

V is TRBV5-1 and J is TRBJ1-2, with D tentatively TRBD1 (5 bases). CDR1 and CDR2 (germline): SGHRS, YFSETQ. Trimming left V 0 bases short and J 3 bases short, with 6 bases between. The CDR3 spans 13 residues. In DNA, the CDR3 is TGCGCCAGCAGCTTGGGCAGGGACTATGGCTACACCTTC. This translates into CASSLGRDYGYTF. Filled out from reference TRBV5-1 and TRBJ1-2, the complete variable domain reads KAGVTQTPRYLIKTRGQQVTLSCSPISGHRSVSWYQQTPGQGLQFLFEYFSETQRNKGNFPGRFSGRQFSNSRSEMNVSTLELGDSALYLCASSLGRDYGYTFGSGTRLTVV.

This sequence joins TRBV29-1 and TRBJ1-2, with D possibly matching TRBD1 (5 bases). Trimming took 6 bases from V and 4 from J, leaving 12 bases between them. The CDR3 is 12 amino acids. Per the germline V gene, CDR1 is SQVTM and CDR2 is ANQGSEA. For the CDR3, the DNA is TGCAGCGTCTGGGGGGGGGTCTATGGCTACACCTTC. Translating gives CSVWGGVYGYTF.

This chain links TRBV14 with TRBJ1-6; D gene ambiguous. The CDR3 is made up of 19 amino acids. Trimming removed 4 bases from V and 9 bases from J, with 28 bases in between. The germline CDR1 and CDR2 sequences are SGHDN and FVKESK. Here the CDR3 reads CASSPKVRPGRTISSPLHF. CDR3 bases: TGTGCCAGCAGCCCTAAAGTGAGACCGGGTCGGACTATCAGTTCACCCCTCCACTTT.

The rearrangement joins TRBV4-1 to TRBJ1-2, with 10 bases lining up with TRBD1. This CDR3 comprises 14 residues. V shed 4 bases, J shed 8 bases, and the junction held 7 bases outside the gene matches. The germline CDR1 and CDR2 sequences are MGHRA and YSYEKL. CDR3 sequence reads: CASSLRQGAPGYTF. As DNA, the CDR3 is TGCGCCAGCAGCCTCAGACAGGGGGCGCCCGGCTACACCTTC.

The J gene is TRBJ2-5, the V gene TRBV3-1 (or the pseudogene TRBV3-2); 11 nucleotides agree with TRBD2. This CDR3 region has 17 residues. Germline CDR1 reads LGHDT; CDR2 reads YNNKEL (reference sequence). Trimming removed 4 bases from V and 5 bases from J; junction bases left unmatched: 12. CDR3 coding DNA: TGTGCCAGCAGCCGACAAAGACTAGCGGGGACCTCGGAGACCCAGTACTTC. Protein sequence: CASSRQRLAGTSETQYF.

The rearrangement joins TRBV6-6 to TRBJ1-1, with TRBD1 matching 8 bases. Germline values: CDR1 MNHNY, CDR2 SVGAGI (reference sequence). V dropped 4 bases and J dropped 10; count of bases not matched to a gene: 8. CDR3 length: 13 amino acids. In DNA, the CDR3 is TGTGCCAGCAGTTCCGCAGGGGGCGCCTTAGCTTTCTTT. Its protein is CASSSAGGALAFF.

The chain joins TRBV7-2 to TRBJ1-1; TRBD1 matches 7 bases. Germline V gene lookup returns CDR1 SGHTA and CDR2 FQGNSA. This CDR3 spans 14 amino acids. V lost 1 base to trimming and J lost 4 bases; unmatched junction nucleotides: 3. As DNA, the CDR3 is TGTGCCAGCAGCTTAGAACCAGGGGGCACTGAAGCTTTCTTT. It codes for CASSLEPGGTEAFF.

The V and J genes are TRBV18 and TRBJ2-3, with 10 bases matching TRBD2. The CDR3 has 16 residues. The V gene's germline CDR1 is KGHSH and CDR2 LQKENI. The junction had 3 bases not matched to a gene; V was cut back by 1 base and J by 2 bases. The CDR3 reads CASSPRLAGTTDTQYF. The CDR3 DNA reads as TGTGCCAGCTCACCACGACTAGCGGGTACCACAGATACGCAGTATTTT.

The chain employs TRBV6-2 or TRBV6-3 and TRBJ1-5; D unclear. V was shortened by 4 bases and J by 4 bases, with 11 bases between the two germline ends. The germline gives CDR1 MNHEY, CDR2 SVGEGT. CDR3 length: 14 amino acids. DNA of the CDR3: TGTGCCAGCAGTTCCCCAGGCCTAAATCAGCCCCAGCATTTT. It yields the protein CASSSPGLNQPQHF.

The chain links TRBV18 to TRBJ1-6; TRBD1 aligns across 10 bases. The CDR3 runs 15 residues. Germline V lookup: CDR1 KGHSH, CDR2 LQKENI. The V segment lost 0 bases and the J segment 7 bases; nucleotides outside the gene matches: 0. CDR3 sequence reads: CASSPPGQGNSPLHF. CDR3 coding DNA: TGTGCCAGCTCACCACCGGGACAGGGGAATTCACCCCTCCACTTT.

DNA of the CDR3: TGTGCCAGCAGAGGGGGAAGACTAAGCACAGATACGCAGTATTTT. Residues: CASRGGRLSTDTQYF. The chain combines TRBV27 with TRBJ2-3; perhaps TRBD1 as D (6 bases). V gave up 6 bases and J gave up 0 bases, with 13 bases separating them. CDR1 MNHEY and CDR2 SMNVEV come from the germline V gene (reference sequence). The CDR3 is made up of 15 amino acids.

This clone has only one observation. The chain recombines TRBV7-2 with TRBJ2-5; 12 bases fit TRBD2. The V gene end was trimmed by 5 bases and the J gene end by 2 bases; junction bases not matched to a gene: 6. The CDR3 is 16 residues long. Germline V lookup: CDR1 SGHTA, CDR2 FQGNSA. The CDR3 sequence is CASSLLAGGLQETQYF. The CDR3 nucleotides are TGTGCCAGCAGCCTACTAGCGGGGGGCCTTCAAGAGACCCAGTACTTC.

The chain carries TRBV9 and TRBJ2-5, with 9 bases identical to TRBD1. Looked up from germline, CDR1 is SGDLS and CDR2 is YYNGEE. V was clipped by 3 bases and J by 5 bases; unmatched bases: 2. CDR3 length: 13 amino acids. DNA of the CDR3: TGTGCCAGCAGCGAAGGACAGGGGGAGACCCAGTACTTC. It encodes CASSEGQGETQYF. The full variable domain, its missing parts supplied by reference TRBV9 and TRBJ2-5, is DSGVTQTPKHLITATGQRVTLRCSPRSGDLSVYWYQQSLDQGLQFLIQYYNGEERAKGNILERFSAQQFPDLHSELNLSSLELGDSALYFCASSEGQGETQYFGPGTRLLVL.

The CDR3 DNA reads as TGCAGCGTAGCCTACGACAGGGACCTTTCGGGCTACACCTTC. It is translated as CSVAYDRDLSGYTF. V usage is TRBV29-1 and J usage is TRBJ1-2; 7 bases agree with TRBD1. The CDR3 sequence is 14 residues long. The J segment lost 8 bases and the V segment lost 6 bases, leaving 15 bases of the junction unmatched. Germline-derived CDR1 and CDR2 are SQVTM and ANQGSEA.

This clone was counted a single time. The chain carries TRBV3-1 (or the pseudogene TRBV3-2) and TRBJ2-1; 8 bases align to TRBD1. Losses at the gene ends were 5 bases for V and 6 bases for J; bases not matched to a gene: 3. Per the germline V gene, CDR1 is LGHDT and CDR2 is YNNKEL (reference sequence). The CDR3 spans 13 residues. The CDR3 region is CASSRTGINEQFF. In DNA form, the CDR3 reads TGTGCCAGCAGCAGGACAGGGATCAATGAGCAGTTCTTC.

This clone was seen just once. The CDR3 bases are TGTGCCACCAGTGATCCCCGGACAGGAAACGATCAGCCCCAGCATTTT. It encodes CATSDPRTGNDQPQHF. The gene calls are TRBV24-1 and TRBJ1-5, with TRBD1 identical over 7 bases. The CDR3 has 16 amino acids. CDR1 is KGHDR, CDR2 SFDVKD, per germline. After removal of 3 bases from V and 5 bases from J, the junction contained 9 bases not matched to a gene.

V and J are TRBV28 and TRBJ1-1, with D tentatively TRBD1 (6 bases). The CDR3 extends over 14 amino acids. V lost 2 bases and J 8 bases, leaving 15 bases between the germline ends. In germline, CDR1 is MDHEN, CDR2 SYDVKM. CDR3 sequence reads: CASSLDGQQAEAFF. The CDR3 region has the DNA TGTGCCAGCAGTTTAGACGGACAGCAGGCAGAAGCTTTCTTT. Full variable domain (outside the CDR3, taken from reference TRBV28 and TRBJ1-1): DVKVTQSSRYLVKRTGEKVFLECVQDMDHENMFWYRQDPGLGLRLIYFSYDVKMKEKGDIPEGYSVSREKKERFSLILESASTNQTSMYLCASSLDGQQAEAFFGQGTRLTVV.

This clone has a single count. The genes are TRBV7-2 and TRBJ2-5; tentatively, D is TRBD1 (8 bases). The V end lost 5 bases, the J end lost 4 bases, and 14 bases lay between the germline ends. Germline lookup yields CDR1 SGHTA and CDR2 FQGNSA. The CDR3 totals 14 residues. In DNA, the CDR3 is TGTGCCAGCAGCCTACAGGGGGGGAGAGAGACCCAGTACTTC. Translation gives CASSLQGGRETQYF.

The chain joins TRBV25-1 to TRBJ2-5, with D possibly matching TRBD1 (6 bases). This CDR3 has 15 residues. Germline V gene data show CDR1 as MGHDK and CDR2 as SYGVNS. V lost 6 bases, J lost 5 bases, and 19 bases lay in between. The DNA of the CDR3 is TGTGCCAGCAGAGAGCAAAAGGGGGTCGGGGAGACCCAGTACTTC. Its translation: CASREQKGVGETQYF.

This clone appeared once. The V gene is TRBV29-1, the J gene TRBJ1-1, with D hard to call. V was trimmed by 6 bases and J by 10 bases, leaving 21 bases between them. Germline lookup yields CDR1 SQVTM and CDR2 ANQGSEA. This CDR3 is 13 amino acids long. The CDR3 DNA sequence: TGCAGCGTCGAACCTGACACCGGGGAGGCAGCTTTCTTT. This gives the protein CSVEPDTGEAAFF.

The J gene is TRBJ1-1, the V gene TRBV2; maybe TRBD1 (5 bases). The CDR3 runs 14 residues. V lost 8 bases to trimming and J lost 10 bases, with 23 bases between them. Germline CDR1 and CDR2: SNHLY and FYNNEI. CDR3 residues: CASARGEGIRGAFF. DNA for the CDR3: TGTGCCAGCGCCCGTGGGGAGGGGATAAGAGGAGCTTTCTTT.

The chain joins TRBV6-6 to TRBJ2-1; 10 positions agree with TRBD2. The V segment lost 6 bases and the J segment 5 bases; nucleotides outside the gene matches: 7. Germline V gene sequence: CDR1 MNHNY, CDR2 SVGAGI (reference sequence). The CDR3 runs to 15 residues. CDR3 in amino acids: CASSRTSGVDNEQFF. The CDR3 DNA is TGTGCCAGCAGCCGGACTAGCGGCGTTGACAATGAGCAGTTCTTC.

This clone was seen more than once but under ten times. The chain employs TRBV11-3 and TRBJ2-4; D is perhaps TRBD1 (6 bases). The CDR3 is 18 amino acids. V shed 4 bases and J shed 2 bases, with 21 bases lying between them. Germline CDR1 reads SGHNT; CDR2 reads YENEEA. This chain's CDR3 is CASSSPGTPWGSKNIQYF. DNA of the CDR3: TGTGCCAGCAGCTCCCCCGGGACACCATGGGGGTCCAAAAACATTCAGTACTTC.

The genes are TRBV6-5 and TRBJ1-5; D gene ambiguous. CDR3 length equals 12 residues. CDR1 is MNHEY and CDR2 is SVGAGI in the germline V gene. Trimming cost V 0 bases and J 9 bases, with 6 bases left between them. The CDR3 loop reads CASSYSSGPQHF. For the CDR3, the DNA is TGTGCCAGCAGTTACTCCTCGGGGCCCCAGCATTTT.

V and J are TRBV18 and TRBJ1-5, with TRBD1 identical over 7 bases. The CDR3 runs 15 residues. Germline trimming cut 3 bases from V and 2 bases from J; bases unmatched to any gene: 4. From germline, CDR1 is KGHSH and CDR2 LQKENI. The CDR3 loop reads CASSPTGSGNQPQHF. The CDR3, as DNA: TGTGCCAGCTCACCGACAGGGTCTGGCAATCAGCCCCAGCATTTT.

The chain recombines TRBV29-1 with TRBJ1-2, with a tentative D call TRBD1 (6 bases). This CDR3 region has 14 residues. Per germline, CDR1 SQVTM and CDR2 ANQGSEA. The ends were cut back, 1 base at V and 4 bases at J, with 13 bases in the middle. CDR3 nucleotide sequence: TGCAGCGTTGAAGCGGGAACAGGGATCTATGGCTACACCTTC. Translation gives CSVEAGTGIYGYTF.

V and J are TRBV12-3 or TRBV12-4 and TRBJ1-1; 11 bases are shared with TRBD1. The CDR3 is 13 amino acids. V dropped 4 bases and J dropped 9; count of bases not matched to a gene: 4. CDR3 loop: CASSSGTGGKAFF. The CDR3 nucleotides read TGTGCCAGCAGTTCCGGGACAGGGGGGAAAGCTTTCTTT.